This TCR beta chain was found in a study of blood T cell repertoires in COVID-19. Across the study: Sources were T cells, B-cell-depleted T cells, or PBMCs; the material itself was cDNA or gDNA.

Repertoires were generated with immunoSEQ multiplex PCR, while TCRdb's copy carries only in-frame clones and drops some. The data contain more than 250,000 clones, 65% to 90% of them seen just once; the ten biggest clones take up about 10%. The study recruited people aged roughly 18 to 95 years across about two dozen US areas. Assignments of participants to cohorts depended upon their own reported clinical history. The CDR3 has 13 amino acids. V lost 4 bases and J lost 4, with 10 bases in between. CDR1 is LGHNA and CDR2 is YNFKEQ in the germline V gene. The source of this sequence is a young woman who had recovered from COVID-19. The specimen was PBMCs or T cells enriched from blood (not recorded which). This chain connects TRBV4-2 to TRBJ1-1; tentative D call: TRBD1 (5 bases). CDR3 amino acids: CASSPRRGTEAFF. CDR3 coding DNA: TGTGCCAGCAGCCCCCGGAGGGGCACTGAAGCTTTCTTT.